This entry lists 17 T cell receptor beta chains sequenced from one sample in a study of PD-L1 blockade in urothelial cancer. Libraries were prepared by immunoSEQ multiplex PCR; TCRdb keeps only in-frame clonotypes and omits some of them. The table has tens of thousands of clones, roughly 77% seen once. Documented time point: pretreatment peripheral blood. Sample: PBMCs, taken around atezolizumab (anti-PD-L1) treatment. The receptors originated from a man aged 65-85 years with urothelial cancer.

The table lists this clone with a count of one. V usage is TRBV4-3 and J usage is TRBJ1-5, with unresolved D. The CDR3 spans 14 residues. Germline CDR1 and CDR2: LGHNA and YSLEER. The V end lost 0 bases, the J end lost 4 bases, and 7 bases lay between the germline ends. The CDR3 region is CASSQDLLNQPQHF. DNA of the CDR3: TGCGCCAGCAGCCAAGATCTTCTAAATCAGCCCCAGCATTTT.

This clone was observed a handful of times. It may be a read error: a sequence one base away is much more abundant. At the DNA level, this CDR3 is encoded by other sequences in the same sample as well. V gene TRBV30 combines with J gene TRBJ1-5; TRBD1 is a possible D gene (6 bases). Per the germline V gene, CDR1 is GTSNPN and CDR2 is SVGIG (reference sequence). This CDR3 has 13 residues. Trimming cost V 0 bases and J 4 bases, with 7 bases left between them. CDR3 sequence: CAWSVQGNQPQHF. DNA of the CDR3: TGTGCCTGGAGTGTACAGGGTAATCAGCCCCAGCATTTT.

The rearrangement links TRBV5-6 to TRBJ2-1; 8 bases agree with TRBD2. This CDR3 has 16 amino acids. J lost 3 bases, V lost 2 bases, and 7 bases had no gene match. From germline, CDR1 is SGHDT and CDR2 YYEEEE. The CDR3 region has the DNA TGTGCCAGCAGCTTCGGTGCGGGGGGTCGCTACAATGAGCAGTTCTTC. Its translation: CASSFGAGGRYNEQFF.

The chain uses TRBV7-9 and TRBJ2-7, with 8 bases matching TRBD2. Germline assignment: CDR1 SEHNR and CDR2 FQNEAQ (reference sequence). The junction had 7 bases not matched to a gene; V was cut back by 4 bases and J by 2 bases. This CDR3 comprises 15 residues. CDR3 residues: CASSSLRGLAYEQYF. Written as DNA, the CDR3 is TGTGCCAGCAGCTCTCTTAGGGGACTAGCCTACGAGCAGTACTTC.

The rearrangement links TRBV28 to TRBJ1-2; possibly TRBD1 for D (6 bases). The V end was cut by 3 bases, the J end by 8 bases, with 13 bases between. The CDR3 has 13 residues. CDR1 and CDR2 (germline): MDHEN, SYDVKM. The CDR3 here is CASSLGSRGGYTF. CDR3 DNA sequence: TGTGCCAGCAGTTTGGGGTCAAGGGGGGGCTACACCTTC.

V is TRBV4-3 and J is TRBJ2-3; D may be TRBD1 (6 bases). CDR3 length equals 15 residues. Germline CDR1 is LGHNA and CDR2 is YSLEER. Trimming removed 1 base at V and 8 bases at J, with 16 bases between. CDR3 bases: TGCGCCAGCAGCCAAGTTAGGCAGGGGAAAGGTACGCAGTATTTT. It translates to CASSQVRQGKGTQYF.

The chain combines TRBV7-2 with TRBJ2-3; 7 nucleotides line up with TRBD2. This CDR3 has 19 amino acids. The germline V gene has CDR1 SGHTA and CDR2 FQGNSA. Trimming at V came to 5 bases and at J to 4 bases, leaving 21 bases not matched to a gene. DNA for the CDR3: TGTGCCAGCAGCCTTCGACTCGACCGGGACTATGAATACCCAGATACGCAGTATTTT. Translating gives CASSLRLDRDYEYPDTQYF.

The V call is TRBV6-6, the J call TRBJ1-4, with D maybe TRBD1 (5 bases). This CDR3 has 14 amino acids. Germline CDR1 and CDR2: MNHNY and SVGAGI (reference sequence). The V end was cut by 4 bases, the J end by 9 bases, with 15 bases between. This CDR3 reads CASSWADRSKKLFF. The CDR3 DNA sequence: TGTGCCAGCAGTTGGGCCGACAGATCTAAAAAACTGTTTTTT.

Notes on this clone: Other DNA sequences in this specimen translate into the identical CDR3. CDR3 in DNA: TGTGCCTGGAGTGTACTAGGAAATCAGCCCCAGCATTTT. Translating it yields CAWSVLGNQPQHF. V is TRBV30 and J is TRBJ1-5; no clear D. V gave up 0 bases and J gave up 4 bases, with 7 bases separating them. This CDR3 region has 13 residues. Germline V gene lookup returns CDR1 GTSNPN and CDR2 SVGIG (reference sequence).

V is TRBV19 and J is TRBJ2-1, with TRBD1 identical over 10 bases. V trimming: 4 bases; J trimming: 6 bases; junction bases outside the gene matches: 0. The CDR3 contains 13 residues. Germline CDR1 reads LNHDA; CDR2 reads SQIVND (reference sequence). In nucleotides, the CDR3 is TGTGCCAGTAGTAGGGACAGGGGCAATGAGCAGTTCTTC. It translates to CASSRDRGNEQFF.

The rearrangement links TRBV5-8 to TRBJ2-2, with 12 positions matching TRBD2. The V gene end was trimmed by 4 bases and the J gene end by 6 bases; junction bases not matched to a gene: 19. The CDR3 has 20 amino acids. Looked up from germline, CDR1 is SGHTS and CDR2 is YDEGEE. In nucleotides, the CDR3 is TGTGCCAGCAGCACCCGGGGACTAGCGGGCGCCCTGGAGAAAGCCGGGGAGCTGTTTTTT. Translated, it gives CASSTRGLAGALEKAGELFF. Based on the CDR3 plus reference TRBV5-8 and TRBJ2-2, the full variable domain is EAGVTQSPTHLIKTRGQQATLRCSPISGHTSVYWYQQALGLGLQFLLWYDEGEERNRGNFPPRFSGRQFPNYSSELNVNALELEDSALYLCASSTRGLAGALEKAGELFFGEGSRLTVL.

CDR3 sequence (DNA): TGTGCCAGCAAAGCCGGGACAGGGGTCGGCACTGAAGCTTTCTTT. Its translation: CASKAGTGVGTEAFF. The chain uses TRBV6-1 and TRBJ1-1; 10 nucleotides match TRBD1. The junction had 9 bases not matched to a gene; V was cut back by 7 bases and J by 4 bases. CDR1 and CDR2 from the germline V gene are MNHNS and SASEGT. This CDR3 is built from 15 residues.

CDR3 region: CASSYGGTATNEKLFF. The CDR3 coding sequence is TGTGCCAGCAGCTACGGTGGGACAGCAACTAATGAAAAACTGTTTTTT. The V gene is TRBV7-2, the J gene TRBJ1-4; TRBD1 agrees at 7 bases. The CDR3 has 16 amino acids. Germline V gene data show CDR1 as SGHTA and CDR2 as FQGNSA. V lost 4 bases to trimming and J lost 0 bases; unmatched junction nucleotides: 5. The complete variable domain, with remaining parts taken from reference TRBV7-2 and TRBJ1-4, reads GAGVSQSPSNKVTEKGKDVELRCDPISGHTALYWYRQSLGQGLEFLIYFQGNSAPDKSGLPSDRFSAERTGGSVSTLTIQRTQQEDSAVYLCASSYGGTATNEKLFFGSGTQLSVL.

The rearrangement uses TRBV19 and TRBJ2-3; 7 nucleotides line up with TRBD1. V dropped 6 bases and J dropped 3; count of bases not matched to a gene: 3. This CDR3 has 13 amino acids. Germline-derived CDR1 and CDR2 are LNHDA and SQIVND (reference sequence). The CDR3 sequence is CASSEGATDTQYF. DNA of the CDR3: TGTGCCAGTAGCGAGGGGGCGACAGATACGCAGTATTTT. Full variable domain (rest looked up from reference TRBV19 and TRBJ2-3): DGGITQSPKYLFRKEGQNVTLSCEQNLNHDAMYWYRQDPGQGLRLIYYSQIVNDFQKGDIAEGYSVSREKKESFPLTVTSAQKNPTAFYLCASSEGATDTQYFGPGTRLTVL.

This rearrangement joins TRBV4-3 to TRBJ2-3, with a possible D match to TRBD2 (6 bases). This CDR3 is 18 amino acids long. Germline V CDR1 and CDR2: LGHNA, YSLEER. The V end lost 0 bases, the J end lost 6 bases, and 22 bases lay between the germline ends. The CDR3 sequence: CASSQDWGRMGVRDTQYF. The CDR3 DNA sequence: TGCGCCAGCAGCCAAGATTGGGGGAGGATGGGTGTTCGTGATACGCAGTATTTT.

V and J are TRBV10-3 and TRBJ2-7; a weak D match, TRBD1 (5 bases). This CDR3 spans 13 amino acids. Trimming left V 3 bases short and J 1 base short, with 7 bases between. Germline-derived CDR1 and CDR2 are ENHRY and SYGVKD. The CDR3: CAISEGVSYEQYF. For the CDR3, the DNA is TGTGCCATCAGTGAAGGGGTGTCCTACGAGCAGTACTTC.

This clone was seen only once. The rearrangement uses TRBV7-9 and TRBJ2-5, with D possibly being TRBD1 (6 bases). This CDR3 comprises 17 residues. Germline CDR1 SEHNR, CDR2 FQNEAQ (reference sequence). Trimming stripped 5 bases from V and 0 bases from J, with 19 bases between. CDR3 protein: CASSRPLQQGYQETQYF. The DNA for the CDR3 is TGTGCCAGCAGCCGGCCACTTCAACAGGGCTACCAAGAGACCCAGTACTTC.